This is a list of T cell receptor beta chains from one sample in a study of read filtering for tumor transcriptome and immune sequencing. MiXCR was run by TCRdb on the reads, yielding one entry per CDR3 protein. The sample records around 130,000 distinct CDR3 sequences, 13% being singletons. Sequencing input: a population of CD138-negative cells sorted from bone marrow. These receptors all come from a donor at least 40 years old with multiple myeloma. CDR3s include the opening cysteine and the closing phenylalanine or tryptophan. A D gene is named only where the DNA matches it firmly. Where a row states a size, it is once, few, many or the class of an expanded clone; other rows omit it.

clone_size j_call v_call d_call cdr3_nt cdr3_aa
many TRBJ2-3 TRBV7-9 - TGTGCCAGCAGCTCGCCCTTGGAGTGGGGCACAGATACGCAGTATTTT CASSSPLEWGTDTQYF
many TRBJ2-7 TRBV6-5 TRBD1 TGTGCCAGCAGTTACTCGATTGGGACAGGGGCCTACGAGCAGTACTTC CASSYSIGTGAYEQYF
many TRBJ2-7 TRBV12-3/TRBV12-4 - TGTGCCAGCAGTTTAGGGGGGCGGGGGCTCGAGCAGTACTTC CASSLGGRGLEQYF
once TRBJ1-1 TRBV12-3/TRBV12-4 TRBD1 TGTGCCAGCAGACCCGGACAGGAGAACACTGAAGCTTTCTTT CASRPGQENTEAFF
many TRBJ2-7 TRBV7-9 - TGTGCCAGCAGCTTAGAAGGAAATCCCTACGAGCAGTACTTC CASSLEGNPYEQYF
- TRBJ2-5 TRBV11-3 - TGTGCCAGCAGCGCCATGGGACTTCAAGAGACCCAGTACTTC CASSAMGLQETQYF
few TRBJ2-5 TRBV3-1 TRBD1 TGTGCCAGCAGCCAGTTGGACAGGCCGGTGGAGACCCAGTACTTC CASSQLDRPVETQYF
many TRBJ1-2 TRBV3-1 - TGTGCCAGCAGCCTTCTCCGGCAGGGCTCTCGTGGCTACACCTTC CASSLLRQGSRGYTF
many TRBJ1-5 TRBV4-2 - TGTGCCAGCAGCCAAGATAGGAGGCACCAGCCCCAGCATTTT CASSQDRRHQPQHF
many TRBJ1-3 TRBV19 - TGTGCCAGTAGTTGGACAGTGGGAAACACCATATATTTT CASSWTVGNTIYF
many TRBJ2-6 TRBV27 TRBD2 TGTGCCAGCAGTTTAGCGGGAGCCGGGGCCAACGTCCTGACTTTC CASSLAGAGANVLTF
few TRBJ2-1 TRBV19 TRBD2 TGTGCCAGTAGTCCCCTGGATAGCGGGAGGCCGGGCTCCTACAATGAGCAGTTCTTC CASSPLDSGRPGSYNEQFF
many TRBJ1-5 TRBV20-1 - TGCAGCTGCCGGGACCCCGGATGGACCCAGCATTTT CSCRDPGWTQHF
many TRBJ2-1 TRBV4-2 TRBD1 TGTGCCAGCAAAACAGGGGGAACCTACAATGAGCAGTTCTTC CASKTGGTYNEQFF
many TRBJ1-1 TRBV28 - TGTGCCAGCAGTTTATTGACAGGGAACACTGAAGCTTTCTTT CASSLLTGNTEAFF
many TRBJ2-1 TRBV11-2 TRBD2 TGTGCCAGCAGCTTAGGCGGGAGGGTGCATGAGCAGTTCTTC CASSLGGRVHEQFF
many TRBJ2-1 TRBV27 TRBD2 TGTGCCAGCAGTTTATTCGGACTAGCGGGAGGGGGTTCCTACAATGAGCAGTTCTTC CASSLFGLAGGGSYNEQFF
few TRBJ1-1 TRBV6-1 TRBD1 TGTGCCAGCAGTGAAGAGACAGGGGGCGGGACTGAAGCTTTCTTT CASSEETGGGTEAFF
many TRBJ2-1 TRBV20-1 - TGCAGTGCTAGATTGCAGGAGGATTTCTACAATGAGCAGTTCTTC CSARLQEDFYNEQFF
many TRBJ2-1 TRBV27 - TGTGCCAGCAGTTTAGGGCAGGGGTTAGGGAATGAGCAGTTCTTC CASSLGQGLGNEQFF
many TRBJ1-5 TRBV2 TRBD1 TGTGCCAGCAGCATGGGACAGGGGACGGGTCAGCCCCAGCATTTT CASSMGQGTGQPQHF
many TRBJ2-1 TRBV13 TRBD2 TGTGCCAGCAGCCACCAGAGCCCTAGCGGGAGAGTGAGTGAGCAGTTCTTC CASSHQSPSGRVSEQFF
many TRBJ2-1 TRBV7-8 - TGTGCCAGCAGCGTAGTCGGGGGGCGGGATTCTTACAATGAGCAGTTCTTC CASSVVGGRDSYNEQFF
many TRBJ2-5 TRBV15 - TGTGCCACCAGCAGAGGGGCTAGTCGTGGGGGGGAGACCCAGTACTTC CATSRGASRGGETQYF
many TRBJ2-1 TRBV11-2 TRBD2 TGTGCCAGCAGCTTAGATAGCGGGGAAGGGAATGAGCAGTTCTTC CASSLDSGEGNEQFF
many TRBJ1-2 TRBV24-1 - TGTGCCACCAGTGATTTGAATGGCTCCGGCTACACCTTC CATSDLNGSGYTF
many TRBJ2-7 TRBV4-1 TRBD1 TGCGCCAGCAGCCCTGGGACAGGCGACTACGAGCAGTACTTC CASSPGTGDYEQYF
many TRBJ2-7 TRBV24-1 TRBD2 TGTGCCACCAGTGATCTCGTAGCGGGACCCAACTACGAGCAGTACTTC CATSDLVAGPNYEQYF
many TRBJ2-1 TRBV20-1 TRBD2 TGCAGTGCTGCCGGGGGGACTAGCGTAAATGAGCAGTTCTTC CSAAGGTSVNEQFF
many TRBJ2-3 TRBV6-6 TRBD2 TGTGCCAGCAGTTTAGGACTAGCGGGAAGCACAGATACGCAGTATTTT CASSLGLAGSTDTQYF
many TRBJ2-1 TRBV30 - TGTGCCTGCCTTAACCGAGAGGGTAGCTACAATGAGCAGTTCTTC CACLNREGSYNEQFF
many TRBJ2-7 TRBV6-6 TRBD1 TGTGCCAGCAGTTACTCGGGGGGACAGGGGACCTACGAGCAGTACTTC CASSYSGGQGTYEQYF
many TRBJ2-4 TRBV27 TRBD1 TGTGCCAGCAGTTTTATTGGGCCGGGACAGGGGAACATTCAGTACTTC CASSFIGPGQGNIQYF
- TRBJ2-7 TRBV5-1 TRBD2 TGCGCCAGCAGCTCTAGCGGTACTGGTGGCGAGCAGTACTTC CASSSSGTGGEQYF
- TRBJ2-2 TRBV7-9 - TGTGCCAGCGCGGGTTTTGGCGGGGAGCTGTTTTTT CASAGFGGELFF
many TRBJ2-1 TRBV15 TRBD2 TGTGCCACCAGCGGGACTAGGAGACAGAATGAGCAGTTCTTC CATSGTRRQNEQFF
many TRBJ2-3 TRBV10-3 - TGTGCCATCAGTGACAGGATGGGGGAAGTGGCAGATACGCAGTATTTT CAISDRMGEVADTQYF
many TRBJ2-3 TRBV20-1 - TGCAGTGCTAGGGTTTTAGCGGCAGATACGCAGTATTTT CSARVLAADTQYF
many TRBJ1-1 TRBV30 - TGTGCCTGGAGAACGACACCTAACACTGAAGCTTTCTTT CAWRTTPNTEAFF
many TRBJ1-1 TRBV7-3 TRBD1 TGTGCCAGCAGCCAGACAGGGGGCTTCACTGAAGCTTTCTTT CASSQTGGFTEAFF
many TRBJ2-7 TRBV12-3/TRBV12-4 TRBD2 TGTGCCAGCAGTTTAAGCGGGAGGTCCGAGCAGTACTTC CASSLSGRSEQYF
many TRBJ2-1 TRBV7-2 - TGTGCCAGCAGCCCAGGGGCCCAAGGGGGGAATGAGCAGTTCTTC CASSPGAQGGNEQFF
many TRBJ1-4 TRBV6-1 - TGTGCCAGCAGTGGATTCAGGGGTACTAATGAAAAACTGTTTTTT CASSGFRGTNEKLFF
many TRBJ2-1 TRBV11-1 TRBD1 TGTGCCAGCAGCTTACCATACCCCGACAGGGCCCGAAATATATCCTACAATGAGCAGTTCTTC CASSLPYPDRARNISYNEQFF
- TRBJ2-3 TRBV6-5 - TGTGCCAGCATAGTGAGCACAGATACGCAGTATTTT CASIVSTDTQYF
- TRBJ2-5 TRBV5-4 - TGTGCCAGCAGCTTTGGTCCCCCCGAGACCCAGTACTTC CASSFGPPETQYF
- TRBJ2-7 TRBV4-1 TRBD1 TGCGCCAGCAGCCAGATGACAGGGTTGTACGAGCAGTACTTC CASSQMTGLYEQYF
few TRBJ2-2 TRBV4-3 - TGCGCCAGCAGCCGGAGAATCGCGCACACCGGGGAGCTGTTTTTT CASSRRIAHTGELFF
many TRBJ2-1 TRBV19 - TGTGCCAGTCCTGGCGGGGCGAACAATGAGCAGTTCTTC CASPGGANNEQFF
few TRBJ2-7 TRBV3-1 TRBD2 TGTGCCAGCAGCCCACTGGAGGGAGGGCCCTACGAGCAGTACTTC CASSPLEGGPYEQYF
many TRBJ2-2 TRBV7-9 - TGTGCCAGTCCCCTCACCCCGGTGCTCACCGGGGAGCTGTTTTTT CASPLTPVLTGELFF
many TRBJ2-1 TRBV29-1 TRBD2 TGCAGCGCCGGGAGGAGCGAGCAGTTCTTC CSAGRSEQFF
- TRBJ2-1 TRBV2 TRBD2 TGTGCCAGCAGTGGGACTAGCGGGAGGGCCTACAATGAGCAGTTCTTC CASSGTSGRAYNEQFF
many TRBJ2-3 TRBV20-1 - TGCAGTGCTAGCCGAGCAACAGATACGCAGTATTTT CSASRATDTQYF
many TRBJ1-1 TRBV3-1 - TGTGCCAGCAGCCAAGAAGCGGGGGCCTACACTGAAGCTTTCTTT CASSQEAGAYTEAFF
many TRBJ2-6 TRBV19 - TGTGCCAGTAGTATATCTTATCTTCGGAGGACGAACTCTGGGGCCAACGTCCTGACTTTC CASSISYLRRTNSGANVLTF
many TRBJ1-1 TRBV4-1 - TGCGCCAGCAGCCAACTTAGACTGGCGGATACTGAAGCTTTCTTT CASSQLRLADTEAFF
many TRBJ2-7 TRBV29-1 TRBD1 TGCAGCGTTGAAGGGACAGGAGCATCCTACGAGCAGTACTTC CSVEGTGASYEQYF
- TRBJ1-1 TRBV20-1 - TGCAGTGCTAGGGACGGAGCGGAATGGTCTTTCTTT CSARDGAEWSFF
many TRBJ1-6 TRBV10-3 - TGTGCCATCAGTGAAAAGGGCGGGGATTCACCCCTCCACTTT CAISEKGGDSPLHF